This entry is about one TCR beta chain. Its antigen is currently unknown. The data stem from a study of T-cell reconstitution after alpha-beta-depleted transplantation in children. The study's findings and limits: Expanded clones from the graft, numbering several hundred, reportedly supplied alpha-beta T cells about two months after transplant. Newly made T cells mostly supplied T-cell counts and diversity one year after transplant.

In germline, CDR1 is SQVTM, CDR2 ANQGSEA. The CDR3 sequence is 15 residues long. V was trimmed by 6 bases and J by 3 bases, leaving 20 bases between them. Preparation of the TCRbeta library used unique molecular identifiers. A single record per CDR3 protein comes from TCRdb applying MiXCR to the PCR reads. Here the sample spans about 440,000 distinct CDR3 sequences, around 46% being singletons. The sequences come from PBMCs, collected before TCRalphabeta/CD19-depleted stem cell transplant. This clonotype was sampled from a girl aged 2 to 9 with aplastic anemia, due to receive a stem cell transplant. This chain joins TRBV29-1 and TRBJ1-1; D ambiguous. The CDR3 DNA reads TGCAGCGTCAACCCCCGCTGGATGGGATACACTGAAGCTTTCTTT. Its translation: CSVNPRWMGYTEAFF. The full variable domain, completed using reference TRBV29-1 and TRBJ1-1, is SAVISQKPSRDICQRGTSLTIQCQVDSQVTMMFWYRQQPGQSLTLIATANQGSEATYESGFVIDKFPISRPNLTFSTLTVSNMSPEDSSIYLCSVNPRWMGYTEAFFGQGTRLTVV.